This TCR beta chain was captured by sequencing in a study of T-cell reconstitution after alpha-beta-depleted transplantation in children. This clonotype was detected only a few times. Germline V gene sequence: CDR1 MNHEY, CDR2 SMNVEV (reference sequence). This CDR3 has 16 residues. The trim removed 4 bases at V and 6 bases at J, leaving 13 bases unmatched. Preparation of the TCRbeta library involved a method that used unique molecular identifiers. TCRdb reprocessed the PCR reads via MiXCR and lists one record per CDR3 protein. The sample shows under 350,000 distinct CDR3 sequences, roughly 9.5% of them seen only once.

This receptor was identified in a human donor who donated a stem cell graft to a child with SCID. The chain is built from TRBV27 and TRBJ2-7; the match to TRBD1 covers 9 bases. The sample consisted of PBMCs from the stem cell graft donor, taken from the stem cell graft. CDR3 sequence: CASSSQLTGTGLEQYF. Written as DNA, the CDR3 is TGTGCCAGCAGTTCTCAACTTACCGGGACAGGGCTCGAGCAGTACTTC.